This T cell receptor beta chain is drawn from a study of T cell clones after liver transplantation. The CDR3 contains 13 residues. Germline assignment: CDR1 SGHTA and CDR2 FQGTGA. V dropped 5 bases and J dropped 1 base, with 8 bases sitting between them. Assay: immunoSEQ multiplex PCR; the TCRdb copy retains only in-frame clones and omits some. The sample holds tens of thousands of clones, nearly 95% seen once. The chain recombines TRBV7-3 with TRBJ1-1; a weak D match, TRBD1 (6 bases). This specimen consisted of CD4+ T cells from blood, obtained approximately 25 months after liver transplant. This receptor was taken from a human patient who received a liver transplant. These T cells may partly come from the graft donor. The CDR3: CASSPGQNTEAFF. The CDR3, as DNA: TGTGCCAGCAGCCCGGGACAGAACACTGAAGCTTTCTTT.